These T cell receptor beta chains were read from a single sample in a study of cytomegalovirus exposure and HLA in healthy donors. Clones were sequenced by immunoSEQ multiplex PCR, and TCRdb holds only the in-frame ones, with some missing. The sample has under 150,000 clones; 83% are singletons. The sequencing input was PBMCs. Source of these receptors: a girl aged 2-10 years in good health and CMV-seronegative. The CDR3 runs from the conserved cysteine through the conserved F or W. D genes are given only for firm matches. Rows may omit the clone size; those that give it use once, few, many or a size class.

J: TRBJ1-2
size: NA
length: 15
V: TRBV25-1
D: NA
CDR3: CASSELGAGRVGYTF
DNA: TGTGCCAGCAGTGAATTGGGCGCAGGTCGAGTTGGCTACACCTTC

J: TRBJ2-3
size: NA
length: 16
V: TRBV19
D: TRBD2
CDR3: CASSKRTSGITDTQYF
DNA: TGTGCCAGTAGTAAAAGGACTAGCGGGATCACAGATACGCAGTATTTT

J: TRBJ1-1
size: NA
length: 11
V: TRBV29-1
D: NA
CDR3: CSVAPNTEAFF
DNA: TGCAGCGTTGCTCCGAACACTGAAGCTTTCTTT

J: TRBJ2-3
size: NA
length: 15
V: TRBV7-9
D: NA
CDR3: CASREGFGLTDTQYF
DNA: TGTGCCAGCAGGGAGGGTTTCGGCCTCACAGATACGCAGTATTTT

J: TRBJ2-5
size: once
length: 13
V: TRBV13
D: TRBD2
CDR3: CASSLLAGETQYF
DNA: TGTGCCAGCAGCTTACTAGCGGGAGAGACCCAGTACTTC

J: TRBJ1-3
size: NA
length: 14
V: TRBV9
D: NA
CDR3: CASSVGTTGNTIYF
DNA: TGTGCCAGCAGCGTAGGAACAACTGGAAACACCATATATTTT

J: TRBJ2-5
size: NA
length: 13
V: TRBV6-1
D: NA
CDR3: CASRQGLAETQYF
DNA: TGTGCCAGCAGACAGGGTTTAGCGGAGACCCAGTACTTC

J: TRBJ1-5
size: NA
length: 15
V: TRBV21-1
D: NA
CDR3: CASSKMGGGNQPQHF
DNA: TGTGCCAGCAGCAAAATGGGGGGAGGCAATCAGCCCCAGCATTTT

J: TRBJ2-3
size: NA
length: 14
V: TRBV7-2
D: TRBD2
CDR3: CASSLTRTSDTQYF
DNA: TGTGCCAGCAGCCTAACGCGGACTAGCGATACGCAGTATTTT

J: TRBJ2-1
size: NA
length: 17
V: TRBV4-2
D: TRBD2
CDR3: CASSQGLAGGPQHEQFF
DNA: TGTGCCAGCAGCCAAGGACTAGCGGGAGGGCCTCAGCATGAGCAGTTCTTC

J: TRBJ2-2
size: NA
length: 13
V: TRBV27
D: TRBD2
CDR3: CASGLAGTGELFF
DNA: TGTGCCAGTGGACTAGCGGGGACCGGGGAGCTGTTTTTT

J: TRBJ1-1
size: NA
length: 14
V: TRBV5-1
D: NA
CDR3: CASSLDVGRTEAFF
DNA: TGCGCCAGCAGCTTGGACGTGGGGCGGACTGAAGCTTTCTTT

J: TRBJ1-2
size: NA
length: 17
V: TRBV5-5
D: TRBD1
CDR3: CASSEEPGQVFTYGYTF
DNA: TGTGCCAGCAGCGAAGAACCGGGACAGGTGTTCACCTATGGCTACACCTTC

J: TRBJ1-1
size: NA
length: 17
V: TRBV30
D: TRBD1
CDR3: CAWNRAGTGLAQSEAFF
DNA: TGTGCCTGGAACCGTGCCGGGACAGGGTTGGCCCAAAGTGAAGCTTTCTTT

J: TRBJ1-6
size: NA
length: 14
V: TRBV6-5
D: NA
CDR3: CASTIQGGNSPLHF
DNA: TGTGCCAGCACCATACAGGGCGGCAATTCACCCCTCCACTTT

J: TRBJ2-5
size: few
length: 16
V: TRBV2
D: TRBD1
CDR3: CASSEAPTGAEETQYF
DNA: TGTGCCAGCAGTGAAGCGCCAACAGGGGCGGAGGAGACCCAGTACTTC

J: TRBJ1-4
size: few
length: 14
V: TRBV5-6
D: NA
CDR3: CASSFVYGGEKLFF
DNA: TGTGCCAGCAGCTTCGTCTACGGGGGTGAAAAACTGTTTTTT

J: TRBJ1-5
size: NA
length: 16
V: TRBV19
D: NA
CDR3: CASSSRLSSGNQPQHF
DNA: TGTGCCAGTAGTTCTCGACTCTCCTCGGGCAATCAGCCCCAGCATTTT

J: TRBJ2-3
size: NA
length: 12
V: TRBV7-9
D: NA
CDR3: CASRRGTDTQYF
DNA: TGTGCCAGCAGGCGGGGAACAGATACGCAGTATTTT

J: TRBJ1-3
size: NA
length: 16
V: TRBV28
D: NA
CDR3: CASSLREMRAGNTIYF
DNA: TGTGCCAGCAGTTTAAGAGAAATGAGGGCTGGAAACACCATATATTTT

J: TRBJ1-1
size: NA
length: 13
V: TRBV7-9
D: NA
CDR3: CASSSAMNTEAFF
DNA: TGTGCCAGCAGCTCAGCCATGAACACTGAAGCTTTCTTT

J: TRBJ2-3
size: NA
length: 13
V: TRBV27
D: NA
CDR3: CASSFSNSDTQYF
DNA: TGTGCCAGCAGTTTCTCAAACTCAGATACGCAGTATTTT

J: TRBJ1-6
size: NA
length: 13
V: TRBV11-1
D: NA
CDR3: CASSLVEDSPLHF
DNA: TGTGCCAGCAGCTTAGTGGAGGATTCACCCCTCCACTTT

J: TRBJ1-4
size: NA
length: 15
V: TRBV4-3
D: TRBD1
CDR3: CASSQGTGLSEKLFF
DNA: TGCGCCAGCAGCCAAGGGACAGGGTTAAGTGAAAAACTGTTTTTT

J: TRBJ1-6
size: NA
length: 15
V: TRBV11-2
D: NA
CDR3: CASSENWTPNSPLHF
DNA: TGTGCCAGCAGCGAAAATTGGACACCAAATTCACCCCTCCACTTT

J: TRBJ2-3
size: NA
length: 14
V: TRBV28
D: TRBD2
CDR3: CASSLLAGADTQYF
DNA: TGTGCCAGCAGTCTTCTAGCGGGAGCAGATACGCAGTATTTT

J: TRBJ1-1
size: NA
length: 15
V: TRBV7-9
D: NA
CDR3: CASSLVRTANTEAFF
DNA: TGTGCCAGCAGCTTAGTTCGGACAGCGAACACTGAAGCTTTCTTT

J: TRBJ2-1
size: NA
length: 14
V: TRBV19
D: NA
CDR3: CASALGGAYNEQFF
DNA: TGTGCCAGCGCCCTGGGGGGGGCATACAATGAGCAGTTCTTC

J: TRBJ2-7
size: NA
length: 18
V: TRBV7-2
D: NA
CDR3: CASSLVGGPQWAIYEQYF
DNA: TGTGCCAGCAGCTTAGTCGGTGGCCCCCAGTGGGCCATCTACGAGCAGTACTTC

J: TRBJ2-3
size: NA
length: 15
V: TRBV6-5
D: TRBD2
CDR3: CASSYTGGGTDTQYF
DNA: TGTGCCAGCAGTTATACGGGAGGTGGCACAGATACGCAGTATTTT

J: TRBJ1-6
size: NA
length: 17
V: TRBV4-3
D: TRBD1
CDR3: CASSQGGTEIYNSPLHF
DNA: TGCGCCAGCAGCCAAGGCGGGACAGAAATCTATAATTCACCCCTCCACTTT

J: TRBJ2-3
size: NA
length: 16
V: TRBV5-6
D: TRBD2
CDR3: CASSLTSGRPTDTQYF
DNA: TGTGCCAGCAGCTTGACTAGCGGGAGGCCCACAGATACGCAGTATTTT

J: TRBJ2-1
size: NA
length: 15
V: TRBV4-2
D: TRBD2
CDR3: CASSPGTSSGNEQFF
DNA: TGTGCCAGCAGCCCCGGGACTAGCTCTGGCAATGAGCAGTTCTTC

J: TRBJ2-1
size: once
length: 13
V: TRBV11-2
D: NA
CDR3: CASSSDSGWEQFF
DNA: TGTGCCAGCAGCTCCGACTCCGGTTGGGAGCAGTTCTTC

J: TRBJ2-5
size: NA
length: 15
V: TRBV28
D: TRBD2
CDR3: CAGQSAGANPETQYF
DNA: TGTGCCGGCCAGAGCGCGGGAGCTAATCCGGAGACCCAGTACTTC

J: TRBJ1-2
size: NA
length: 12
V: TRBV4-1
D: NA
CDR3: CASSQVQGVYTF
DNA: TGCGCCAGCAGCCAAGTTCAGGGTGTCTACACCTTC

J: TRBJ2-1
size: NA
length: 14
V: TRBV9
D: TRBD2
CDR3: CASSASGDYNEQFF
DNA: TGTGCCAGCAGCGCTAGCGGGGACTACAATGAGCAGTTCTTC

J: TRBJ1-1
size: NA
length: 13
V: TRBV29-1
D: NA
CDR3: CSVFRRLNTEAFF
DNA: TGCAGCGTTTTCAGGAGGCTGAACACTGAAGCTTTCTTT

J: TRBJ2-4
size: NA
length: 16
V: TRBV27
D: TRBD2
CDR3: CASSSGGEIAKNIQYF
DNA: TGTGCCAGCTCATCGGGGGGTGAAATAGCCAAAAACATTCAGTACTTC

J: TRBJ2-7
size: NA
length: 15
V: TRBV10-2
D: TRBD1
CDR3: CASKLTWDRGREQYF
DNA: TGCGCCAGCAAATTAACATGGGACAGGGGCCGCGAGCAGTACTTC

J: TRBJ2-1
size: NA
length: 16
V: TRBV9
D: TRBD2
CDR3: CASSVRGGSGDNEQFF
DNA: TGTGCCAGCAGCGTACGGGGCGGTAGCGGGGACAATGAGCAGTTCTTC

J: TRBJ2-5
size: few
length: 15
V: TRBV4-2
D: TRBD1
CDR3: CASSQRTGEVETQYF
DNA: TGTGCCAGCAGCCAGCGGACAGGGGAGGTCGAGACCCAGTACTTC

J: TRBJ2-7
size: NA
length: 14
V: TRBV19
D: NA
CDR3: CASSIDLHSYEQYF
DNA: TGTGCCAGTAGTATAGATTTACATTCATACGAGCAGTACTTC